One T cell receptor (beta chain) is described in this entry. The antigen is undetermined. Sequencing was performed with immunoSEQ multiplex PCR; in TCRdb, only in-frame clones are kept and a portion is missing. The sample carries about 1 million clones, around 75% recorded once. These data are taken from a study of shared clonotypes between healthy human individuals. Findings of the study overall: Roughly 5% of naive CD4 clonotypes were common to a handful of donors.

Germline assignment: CDR1 MNHNS and CDR2 SASEGT. The CDR3 loop spans 14 amino acids. Trimming removed 7 bases from V and 2 bases from J, with 12 bases in between. Sequencing input: memory CD4+ T cells sorted from blood. The sample's subset: CD45RA-negative fraction. The TCR comes from a man aged 18 to 29 in good health. The genes are TRBV6-1 and TRBJ2-4; maybe TRBD2 (7 bases). CDR3 sequence: CASKRGGSKNIQYF. The CDR3 coding sequence is TGTGCCAGCAAAAGGGGGGGCTCCAAAAACATTCAGTACTTC.